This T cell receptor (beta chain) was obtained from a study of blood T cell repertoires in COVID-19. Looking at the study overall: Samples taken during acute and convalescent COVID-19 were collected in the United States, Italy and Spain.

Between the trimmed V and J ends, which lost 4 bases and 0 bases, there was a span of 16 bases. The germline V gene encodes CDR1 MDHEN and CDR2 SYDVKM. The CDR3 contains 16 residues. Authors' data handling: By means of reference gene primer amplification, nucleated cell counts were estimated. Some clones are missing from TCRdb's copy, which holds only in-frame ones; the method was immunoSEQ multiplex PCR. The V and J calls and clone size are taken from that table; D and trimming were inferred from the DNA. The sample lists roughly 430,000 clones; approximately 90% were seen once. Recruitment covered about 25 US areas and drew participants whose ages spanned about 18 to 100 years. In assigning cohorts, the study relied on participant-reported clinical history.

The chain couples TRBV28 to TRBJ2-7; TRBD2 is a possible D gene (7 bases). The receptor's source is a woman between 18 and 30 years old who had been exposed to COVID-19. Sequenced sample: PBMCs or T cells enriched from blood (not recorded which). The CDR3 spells CASSSLGGPSSYEQYF. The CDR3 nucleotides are TGTGCCAGCAGTTCTCTCGGGGGGCCTAGCTCCTACGAGCAGTACTTC.